This TCR beta chain emerged from a study of control samples from healthy donors and cancer patients. The table came from immunoSEQ multiplex PCR; TCRdb's copy has only in-frame clones and leaves some out. The repertoire holds 60,000 to 75,000 clones, with about 87% as singletons. Per germline, CDR1 KGHSH and CDR2 LQKENI. The CDR3 has 15 residues. Trimming removed 5 bases from V and 1 base from J, with 12 bases in between. This sequence joins TRBV18 and TRBJ2-1; possible D gene TRBD1, 6 bases. The source of this sequence is a man aged 45 to 65 in good health. The specimen was blood. The CDR3 coding sequence is TGTGCCAGCTCATCAACAGGGTGGTCCTACAATGAGCAGTTCTTC. This encodes CASSSTGWSYNEQFF.